The next 26 T cell receptor beta chains were all read from a single sample in a study of shared clonotypes between healthy human individuals. TCRdb's copy holds only in-frame clones and misses some; the assay was immunoSEQ multiplex PCR. The table shows about 960,000 clones, with over 75% occurring only once. The source material was memory CD4+ T cells sorted from blood. The subset is: CD45RA-negative fraction. These TCRs come from a man aged 18 to 35 in good health.

The chain employs TRBV29-1 and TRBJ2-7, with 7 bases aligning to TRBD1. The CDR3 loop spans 13 amino acids. CDR1 and CDR2 (germline): SQVTM, ANQGSEA. Losses at the gene ends were 4 bases for V and 4 bases for J; bases not matched to a gene: 7. Here the CDR3 reads CSVVPDRSYEQYF. The CDR3 DNA reads TGCAGCGTTGTCCCGGACAGGTCATACGAGCAGTACTTC.

This chain joins TRBV6-6 and TRBJ2-2; D may match TRBD1 or TRBD2 (5 bases each). In germline, CDR1 is MNHNY, CDR2 SVGAGI (reference sequence). This CDR3 spans 15 amino acids. V was clipped by 5 bases and J by 8 bases, with 18 bases between them. In DNA form, the CDR3 reads TGTGCCAGCAGTCCTACCGGGACCCTTCCAGGGGAGCTGTTTTTT. Its translation is CASSPTGTLPGELFF.

V usage is TRBV9 and J usage is TRBJ2-2; D perhaps matches TRBD1 (5 bases). CDR1 is SGDLS, CDR2 YYNGEE, per germline. The CDR3 totals 14 residues. V lost 3 bases and J 3 bases, leaving 9 bases between the germline ends. The CDR3, as DNA: TGTGCCAGCAGCGGAAACAGGTACACCGGGGAGCTGTTTTTT. It codes for CASSGNRYTGELFF.

This sequence joins TRBV6-1 and TRBJ1-1, with D perhaps matching TRBD1 (5 bases). CDR1 MNHNS and CDR2 SASEGT come from the germline V gene. The CDR3 contains 13 residues. Trimming stripped 7 bases from V and 4 bases from J, with 13 bases between. CDR3: CASNLGDSTEAFF. CDR3 coding DNA: TGTGCCAGCAATCTGGGGGATAGCACTGAAGCTTTCTTT.

The chain recombines TRBV5-6 with TRBJ2-3; 12 bases are shared with TRBD2. CDR1 and CDR2 (germline): SGHDT, YYEEEE. V was clipped by 3 bases and J by 3 bases; unmatched bases: 8. This CDR3 region has 17 residues. CDR3 sequence reads: CASSSTTSGGTTDTQYF. CDR3 nucleotide sequence: TGTGCCAGCAGCTCCACGACTAGCGGGGGTACTACAGATACGCAGTATTTT.

This chain uses TRBV28 with TRBJ1-4; 11 nucleotides match TRBD1. The CDR3 extends over 14 amino acids. CDR1 MDHEN and CDR2 SYDVKM come from the germline V gene. The trim removed 6 bases at V and 7 bases at J, leaving 4 bases unmatched. Written as DNA, the CDR3 is TGTGCCAGCAGATGGACAGGGGGCCGTGAAAAACTGTTTTTT. Translated, it gives CASRWTGGREKLFF.

This clone was found many times. The chain has TRBV18 and TRBJ2-3, with TRBD2 as a possible D gene (6 bases). The CDR3 has 14 amino acids. CDR1 is KGHSH, CDR2 LQKENI, per germline. V gave up 3 bases and J gave up 4 bases, with 11 bases separating them. The CDR3 sequence: CASSPAGRSDTQYF. CDR3 bases: TGTGCCAGCTCACCGGCAGGGAGGTCAGATACGCAGTATTTT. The whole variable domain, remainder taken from reference TRBV18 and TRBJ2-3, is NAGVMQNPRHLVRRRGQEARLRCSPMKGHSHVYWYRQLPEEGLKFMVYLQKENIIDESGMPKERFSAEFPKEGPSILRIQQVVRGDSAAYFCASSPAGRSDTQYFGPGTRLTVL.

J is TRBJ2-2 and V is TRBV27, with TRBD2 matching 14 bases. Germline V CDR1 and CDR2: MNHEY, SMNVEV (reference sequence). The CDR3 contains 17 residues. V lost 6 bases to trimming and J lost 5 bases; unmatched junction nucleotides: 8. The CDR3 is CASRLGTSGSVTGELFF. Written as DNA, the CDR3 is TGTGCCAGCAGGCTAGGGACTAGCGGGAGCGTGACCGGGGAGCTGTTTTTT.

This sequence joins TRBV9 and TRBJ1-3; D unclear. Trimming left V 0 bases short and J 2 bases short, with 6 bases between. Per germline, CDR1 SGDLS and CDR2 YYNGEE. This CDR3 region has 14 residues. The CDR3: CASSVEEPGNTIYF. Here the CDR3 DNA reads TGTGCCAGCAGCGTAGAAGAACCTGGAAACACCATATATTTT.

This chain joins TRBV30 and TRBJ1-5; D may be TRBD1 (5 bases). CDR3 length: 13 residues. Trimming cost V 8 bases and J 2 bases, with 13 bases left between them. Germline CDR1 reads GTSNPN; CDR2 reads SVGIG (reference sequence). The CDR3 DNA reads TGTGCCCTAGGGGCGGGCGGCAATCAGCCCCAGCATTTT. It encodes CALGAGGNQPQHF.

The J gene is TRBJ2-2, the V gene TRBV5-1, with D perhaps TRBD1 or TRBD2 (6 bases each). CDR3 length: 16 amino acids. Germline V lookup: CDR1 SGHRS, CDR2 YFSETQ. Trimming took off 0 bases at V and 2 bases at J, with 11 bases between the two ends. The CDR3 spells CASSLDPGANTGELFF. The CDR3 DNA reads TGCGCCAGCAGCTTGGATCCGGGGGCCAACACCGGGGAGCTGTTTTTT.

The chain uses TRBV6-1 and TRBJ1-5; unclear D gene. CDR3 length: 16 residues. Trimming stripped 3 bases from V and 1 base from J, with 13 bases between. Germline CDR1 is MNHNS and CDR2 is SASEGT. This CDR3 is CASSDTSSLSNQPQHF. The DNA of the CDR3 is TGTGCCAGCAGTGACACATCATCCCTGAGCAATCAGCCCCAGCATTTT.

The chain links TRBV5-1 to TRBJ2-7; TRBD1 aligns across 10 bases. Germline V CDR1 and CDR2: SGHRS, YFSETQ. The CDR3 totals 14 residues. The ends lost 4 bases at V and 5 bases at J; junction bases unmatched: 6. CDR3 coding DNA: TGCGCCAGCAGCCTTCCGGGACAGGGGAACGAGCAGTACTTC. Amino acid sequence: CASSLPGQGNEQYF.

This clone was found many times. The chain recombines TRBV5-1 with TRBJ1-3; D call uncertain. The CDR3 has 13 residues. V was trimmed by 4 bases and J by 1 base, leaving 6 bases between them. Germline V CDR1 and CDR2: SGHRS, YFSETQ. CDR3 in DNA: TGCGCCAGCAGCCCCGAGTCTGGAAACACCATATATTTT. Its translation is CASSPESGNTIYF.

The rearrangement links TRBV18 to TRBJ2-7; possible D gene TRBD1, 6 bases. V was trimmed by 3 bases and J by 3 bases, leaving 18 bases between them. Per the germline V gene, CDR1 is KGHSH and CDR2 is LQKENI. The CDR3 runs to 16 residues. The CDR3 loop reads CASSPRATGSFYEQYF. CDR3 coding DNA: TGTGCCAGCTCACCCAGGGCAACAGGGTCGTTCTACGAGCAGTACTTC.

The rearrangement joins TRBV5-6 to TRBJ2-1; 8 bases match TRBD2. There are 16 residues in the CDR3. Germline V gene sequence: CDR1 SGHDT, CDR2 YYEEEE. After removal of 1 base from V and 2 bases from J, the junction contained 5 bases not matched to a gene. The CDR3 nucleotides read TGTGCCAGCAGCTTGTTCGGGGGGGCGACCTACAATGAGCAGTTCTTC. It yields the protein CASSLFGGATYNEQFF.

This rearrangement joins TRBV5-4 to TRBJ2-3; 13 nucleotides align to TRBD2. Germline V gives CDR1 SGHNT, CDR2 YYREEE (reference sequence). J was trimmed by 4 bases and V by 1 base; bases with no gene match: 3. The length of the CDR3 is 16 residues. In DNA form, the CDR3 reads TGTGCCAGCAGCTTGAGACTAGCGGGGGGTGCAGATACGCAGTATTTT. Protein product: CASSLRLAGGADTQYF.

This chain connects TRBV5-4 to TRBJ2-7; perhaps D is TRBD1 or TRBD2 (5 bases each). V lost 0 bases, J lost 3 bases, and 10 bases lay in between. This CDR3 has 14 amino acids. CDR1 is SGHNT and CDR2 is YYREEE in the germline V gene (reference sequence). The CDR3 loop is CASSLGGTDYEQYF. CDR3 in DNA: TGTGCCAGCAGCTTGGGAGGGACCGACTACGAGCAGTACTTC.

The chain links TRBV9 to TRBJ1-6, with D unresolved. Germline CDR1 and CDR2: SGDLS and YYNGEE. This CDR3 region has 15 residues. Trimming cost V 5 bases and J 0 bases, with 9 bases left between them. This CDR3 reads CASRSGSSYNSPLHF. In nucleotides, the CDR3 is TGTGCCAGCAGGTCGGGGAGCTCCTATAATTCACCCCTCCACTTT.

The rearrangement uses TRBV6-4 and TRBJ2-2; 9 nucleotides agree with TRBD1. Per the germline V gene, CDR1 is MRHNA and CDR2 is SNTAGT. J was trimmed by 5 bases and V by 6 bases; bases with no gene match: 7. The CDR3 has 15 residues. The CDR3 DNA reads TGTGCCAGCAGCCTTGAACAGGGGGCTACCGGGGAGCTGTTTTTT. Protein: CASSLEQGATGELFF.

The genes are TRBV5-4 and TRBJ1-1; TRBD1 might be the D (5 bases). Germline V gene sequence: CDR1 SGHNT, CDR2 YYREEE (reference sequence). There are 16 residues in the CDR3. V lost 0 bases to trimming and J lost 0 bases, with 12 bases between them. CDR3 DNA: TGTGCCAGCAGCTTGGGGGGGACCGCAATGAACACTGAAGCTTTCTTT. Its protein is CASSLGGTAMNTEAFF.

V gene TRBV13 combines with J gene TRBJ2-1; TRBD2 matches 7 bases. V shed 2 bases, J shed 1 base, and the junction held 8 bases outside the gene matches. Germline V gene data show CDR1 as PRHDT and CDR2 as FYEKMQ (reference sequence). The CDR3 sequence is 17 residues long. The CDR3: CASSLSVLAASYNEQFF. The CDR3 DNA reads TGTGCCAGCAGCTTATCCGTCCTAGCGGCATCCTACAATGAGCAGTTCTTC.

Comments on this clone: Being one base from a much bigger clone, this may be a read error. The chain joins TRBV30 to TRBJ1-4, with no clear D. The length of the CDR3 is 11 residues. Per the germline V gene, CDR1 is GTSNPN and CDR2 is SVGIG (reference sequence). The germline V and J ends were trimmed by 0 bases and 7 bases, with 3 bases remaining between them. The CDR3 spells CAWSVTEKLFF. CDR3 in DNA: TGTGCCTGGAGTGTGACTGAAAAACTGTTTTTT.

This chain connects TRBV4-1 to TRBJ2-7; 8 bases align to TRBD1. CDR1 is MGHRA, CDR2 YSYEKL, per germline. This CDR3 comprises 14 residues. With 2 bases clipped from V and 4 bases from J, the junction kept 4 bases outside the gene matches. The CDR3, as DNA: TGCGCCAGCAGCCAACCGGGACAGGCTTACGAGCAGTACTTC. Amino acid sequence: CASSQPGQAYEQYF.

Written as DNA, the CDR3 is TGTGCCAGTAGTATCTTCTCAAACACCGGGGAGCTGTTTTTT. It yields the protein CASSIFSNTGELFF. The V call is TRBV19, the J call TRBJ2-2; D ambiguous. This CDR3 is 14 amino acids long. The germline V and J ends were trimmed by 3 bases and 2 bases, with 7 bases remaining between them. Germline-derived CDR1 and CDR2 are LNHDA and SQIVND (reference sequence).

The J gene is TRBJ2-6, the V gene TRBV18; 8 bases are shared with TRBD1. The CDR3 has 18 residues. Per the germline V gene, CDR1 is KGHSH and CDR2 is LQKENI. Trimming cost V 0 bases and J 0 bases; bases outside gene matches: 4. The DNA of the CDR3 is TGTGCCAGCTCACCACCGCGGGACAGGTTCTCTGGGGCCAACGTCCTGACTTTC. Translation: CASSPPRDRFSGANVLTF.